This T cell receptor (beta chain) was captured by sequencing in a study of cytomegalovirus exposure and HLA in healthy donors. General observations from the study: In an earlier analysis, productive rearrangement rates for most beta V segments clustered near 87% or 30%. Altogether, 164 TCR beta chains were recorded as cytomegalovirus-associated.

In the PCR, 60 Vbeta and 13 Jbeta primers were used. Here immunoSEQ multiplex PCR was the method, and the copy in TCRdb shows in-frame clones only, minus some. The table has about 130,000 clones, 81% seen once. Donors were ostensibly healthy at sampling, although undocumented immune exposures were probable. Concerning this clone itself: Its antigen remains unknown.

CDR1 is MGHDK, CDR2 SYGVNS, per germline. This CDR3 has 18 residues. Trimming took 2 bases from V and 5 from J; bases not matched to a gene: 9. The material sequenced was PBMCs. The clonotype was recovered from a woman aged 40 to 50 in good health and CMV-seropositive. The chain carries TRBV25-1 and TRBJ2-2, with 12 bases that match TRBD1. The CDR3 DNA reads TGTGCCAGCAGTGAAGGAGCCGGGACAGGGGGCTTGACCGGGGAGCTGTTTTTT. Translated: CASSEGAGTGGLTGELFF. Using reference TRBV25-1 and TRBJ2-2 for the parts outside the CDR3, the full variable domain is EADIYQTPRYLVIGTGKKITLECSQTMGHDKMYWYQQDPGMELHLIHYSYGVNSTEKGDLSSESTVSRIRTEHFPLTLESARPSHTSQYLCASSEGAGTGGLTGELFFGEGSRLTVL.